Shown below are 11 T cell receptor beta chains from a single sample sequenced in a study of early T cells in non-severe SARS-CoV-2 infection. One entry per CDR3 protein results from TCRdb running MiXCR on the 5' RACE reads. Of fewer than 45,000 distinct CDR3 sequences listed, 9% to 10% were seen once; the top ten hold 9% to 15%. The sequencing input was whole blood. The source of these receptors is an adult who was a healthcare worker with PCR-confirmed SARS-CoV-2 infection or an uninfected control (not recorded which).

This clonotype has ten or more counts. The rearrangement uses TRBV20-1 and TRBJ2-7; 10 nucleotides align to TRBD2. This CDR3 has 14 amino acids. Germline trimming cut 3 bases from V and 2 bases from J; bases unmatched to any gene: 4. Germline CDR1 DFQATT, CDR2 SNEGSKA (reference sequence). This CDR3 reads CSASASGGTYEQYF. CDR3 coding DNA: TGCAGTGCTAGCGCTAGCGGGGGAACCTACGAGCAGTACTTC.

This clonotype is classed as medium-sized. This sequence joins TRBV20-1 and TRBJ1-2, with 7 bases matching TRBD1. From germline, CDR1 is DFQATT and CDR2 SNEGSKA (reference sequence). V lost 3 bases and J lost 7; bases outside the gene matches: 8. This CDR3 region has 13 residues. CDR3 in DNA: TGCAGTGCTAGGACAGGGCGGTCTAGTGGCTACACCTTC. It translates to CSARTGRSSGYTF.

This clonotype was recorded many times. The rearrangement joins TRBV6-5 to TRBJ1-3, with D unclear. Trimming shortened V by 6 bases and J by 0 bases, and 6 bases separated the two germline ends. Germline V CDR1 and CDR2: MNHEY, SVGAGI. The CDR3 has 13 amino acids. CDR3: CASRRSSGNTIYF. The DNA of the CDR3 is TGTGCCAGCAGACGGAGCTCTGGAAACACCATATATTTT.

The chain carries TRBV20-1 and TRBJ1-1; D is undetermined. Deletions cut 0 bases from V and 4 bases from J, with 18 bases between. CDR1 is DFQATT, CDR2 SNEGSKA, per germline (reference sequence). The length of the CDR3 is 16 residues. The CDR3 sequence is CSAREILSISGTEAFF. The CDR3, as DNA: TGCAGTGCTAGAGAGATCCTATCTATATCGGGCACTGAAGCTTTCTTT.

This sequence joins TRBV6-4 and TRBJ1-6, with D uncertain. The CDR3 is 13 residues long. Germline V lookup: CDR1 MRHNA, CDR2 SNTAGT. Trimming pared 3 bases from V and 9 bases from J, leaving 9 bases between. CDR3 protein: CASSEVSGSPLHF. CDR3 DNA: TGTGCCAGCAGTGAAGTCTCGGGTTCACCCCTCCACTTT.

This clonotype was counted ten times or more. The J gene is TRBJ1-2, the V gene TRBV12-3 or TRBV12-4; 10 positions agree with TRBD1. CDR3 length: 14 amino acids. The ends lost 4 bases at V and 8 bases at J; junction bases unmatched: 7. CDR3 in amino acids: CASSSTGGARGYTF. The CDR3 DNA follows: TGTGCCAGCAGTTCGACAGGGGGCGCGAGGGGCTACACCTTC.

V gene TRBV29-1 combines with J gene TRBJ1-1, with 7 bases lining up with TRBD1. CDR1 and CDR2 from the germline V gene are SQVTM and ANQGSEA. This CDR3 is built from 13 residues. The V gene end was trimmed by 4 bases and the J gene end by 5 bases; junction bases not matched to a gene: 7. The CDR3 is CSVGTGDGTEAFF. In nucleotides, the CDR3 is TGCAGCGTTGGAACAGGGGACGGTACTGAAGCTTTCTTT. Using reference TRBV29-1 and TRBJ1-1 for the parts outside the CDR3, the full variable domain is SAVISQKPSRDICQRGTSLTIQCQVDSQVTMMFWYRQQPGQSLTLIATANQGSEATYESGFVIDKFPISRPNLTFSTLTVSNMSPEDSSIYLCSVGTGDGTEAFFGQGTRLTVV.

The sample holds many counts of this clonotype. J is TRBJ1-3 and V is TRBV12-3 or TRBV12-4; possible D gene TRBD1, 5 bases. This CDR3 contains 16 residues. V lost 5 bases and J lost 0, with 14 bases in between. CDR3: CASSTHGAVSGNTIYF. The DNA of the CDR3 is TGTGCCAGCAGTACTCACGGGGCCGTCTCTGGAAACACCATATATTTT.

This clonotype was recorded at least ten times. V gene TRBV28 combines with J gene TRBJ1-1; 9 bases fit TRBD1. V gave up 7 bases and J gave up 6 bases; unmatched junction bases: 6. The CDR3 has 13 residues. Germline V gene lookup returns CDR1 MDHEN and CDR2 SYDVKM. CDR3 protein: CASTGTGFAEAFF. The CDR3 DNA reads as TGTGCCAGCACCGGGACAGGGTTCGCTGAAGCTTTCTTT.

This clonotype was recorded at least ten times. The V gene is TRBV11-2, the J gene TRBJ1-1, with no clear D. The V gene lost 3 bases and the J gene lost 1 base, with 6 bases spanning the gap. Germline lookup yields CDR1 SGHAT and CDR2 FQNNGV. This CDR3 region has 13 residues. The CDR3 is CASSLTPNTEAFF. The DNA for the CDR3 is TGTGCCAGCAGCTTGACACCGAACACTGAAGCTTTCTTT.

Of note for this clonotype: This sequence may be a read error, since a much larger clone differs from it by one base. V and J are TRBV28 and TRBJ2-7; a possible D gene is TRBD2 (5 bases). Germline V gene data show CDR1 as MDHEN and CDR2 as SYDVKM. There are 14 residues in the CDR3. Trimming shortened V by 6 bases and J by 5 bases, and 17 bases separated the two germline ends. This CDR3 is CASSKRTPKDEQYF. In nucleotides, the CDR3 is TGTGCCAGCAGCAAAAGGACTCCCAAGGACGAGCAGTACTTC. Based on the CDR3 plus reference TRBV28 and TRBJ2-7, the full variable domain is DVKVTQSSRYLVKRTGEKVFLECVQDMDHENMFWYRQDPGLGLRLIYFSYDVKMKEKGDIPEGYSVSREKKERFSLILESASTNQTSMYLCASSKRTPKDEQYFGPGTRLTVT.